A selection of T cell receptor beta chains follows, all from one sample in a study of metastatic and nonmetastatic thyroid tumors. TCRdb re-called clones from the PCR reads using MiXCR. This table holds 20,000 to 25,000 clones, 15% to 18% found once. Sequenced input: blood. The receptors come from a female donor with papillary thyroid cancer or a benign thyroid nodule (not recorded which). Some clones in this sample may be carry-over from other donors' samples. The CDR3 runs from the conserved cysteine through the conserved F or W. Fields, in order: J gene, V gene, D gene, clone size, CDR3 DNA, CDR3 protein. D genes are given only for firm matches. The listing skips clone size in some rows; elsewhere it reads once, few, many or a size class.

TRBJ2-1 | TRBV2 | TRBD2 | - | TGTGCCAGCAGTCCGTCGGGCGGGAGGGCGGAAAATGAGCAGTTCTTC | CASSPSGGRAENEQFF
TRBJ2-1 | TRBV7-8 | - | many | TGTGCCAGCAGCTTAGCCAGCTACAATGAGCAGTTCTTC | CASSLASYNEQFF
TRBJ2-3 | TRBV2 | - | - | TGTGCCAGCATAGGTTGGGCAGATACGCAGTATTTT | CASIGWADTQYF
TRBJ2-7 | TRBV30 | TRBD1 | many | TGTGCCTGGAAGGGGGCACCGAGCTCCTACGAGCAGTACTTC | CAWKGAPSSYEQYF
TRBJ2-2 | TRBV6-1 | - | medium-sized | TGTGCCAGCAGTGTGGGCGGGGAGCTGTTTTTT | CASSVGGELFF
TRBJ1-2 | TRBV5-6 | TRBD1 | many | TGTGCCAGCAGCTTGGACAGGGGCGCCTACTATGGCTACACCTTC | CASSLDRGAYYGYTF
TRBJ1-1 | TRBV7-9 | - | many | TGTGCCAGCAGCTTACAGACAGGTAACACTGAAGCTTTCTTT | CASSLQTGNTEAFF
TRBJ2-7 | TRBV7-3 | TRBD2 | - | TGTGCCAGCAGCCCTAAGGTGGCTAGCGGGAGATTATCCTACGAGCAGTACTTC | CASSPKVASGRLSYEQYF
TRBJ2-7 | TRBV7-2 | TRBD2 | many | TGTGCCAGCAGCTTCAGTAGCGGGATTGACGAGCAGTACTTC | CASSFSSGIDEQYF
TRBJ1-2 | TRBV6-4 | - | medium-sized | TGTGCCAGCAGTGTGGACACCTACCCTTCTGGCTACACCTTC | CASSVDTYPSGYTF
TRBJ1-3 | TRBV19 | - | medium-sized | TGTGCCAGTACCCGGGGGATTGGAAACACCATATATTTT | CASTRGIGNTIYF
TRBJ1-2 | TRBV3-1 | TRBD1 | many | TGTGCCAGCAGCCAAGAACAGGGGTTAGGGGCAGGCTACACCTTC | CASSQEQGLGAGYTF
TRBJ2-1 | TRBV10-3 | TRBD2 | many | TGTGCCATCAGTGAGTCGACGGTAGCGGGAGTAAGTGAGCAGTTCTTC | CAISESTVAGVSEQFF
TRBJ2-5 | TRBV3-1 | TRBD1 | many | TGTGCCAGCAGCCAATATACAGGGGTTGAGACCCAGTACTTC | CASSQYTGVETQYF
TRBJ2-5 | TRBV18 | - | few | TGTGCCAGCTCGCAGGGGAACCAAGAGACCCAGTACTTC | CASSQGNQETQYF
TRBJ1-5 | TRBV20-1 | - | many | TGCAGTGCTTCCAACAGTTATAGCAATCAGCCCCAGCATTTT | CSASNSYSNQPQHF
TRBJ2-7 | TRBV10-3 | TRBD2 | many | TGTGCCATCAGTGATTTACTAGCGTTGTCCTACGAGCAGTACTTC | CAISDLLALSYEQYF
TRBJ2-2 | TRBV7-2 | - | many | TGTGCCAGCAGTCGAATCCTGCAAGGCGTCGGGGAGCTGTTTTTT | CASSRILQGVGELFF
TRBJ1-6 | TRBV5-1 | - | many | TGCGCCAGCAGCTTGGCCCCAGGGGAGAATTCACCCCTCCACTTT | CASSLAPGENSPLHF
TRBJ1-2 | TRBV5-5 | - | many | TGTGCCAGCAGCAACGAAAGAAATTATGGCTACACCTTC | CASSNERNYGYTF
TRBJ1-6 | TRBV20-1 | - | many | TGCAGTGCTGAGCCTACGGGATTAAATAATTCACCCCTCCACTTT | CSAEPTGLNNSPLHF
TRBJ2-5 | TRBV19 | - | many | TGTGCCAGTAGTGGAGGGTTCCCTCATGGGACCCAGTACTTC | CASSGGFPHGTQYF
TRBJ1-6 | TRBV28 | - | - | TGTGCCAGCACCCGTCAAGGACCCAATTCACCCCTCCACTTT | CASTRQGPNSPLHF
TRBJ1-1 | TRBV19 | - | many | TGTGCCAGTAGTGTGACAGGTGGATGGGTCACTGAAGCTTTCTTT | CASSVTGGWVTEAFF
TRBJ1-2 | TRBV6-5 | - | medium-sized | TGTGCCAGCAGTTACTCGATGAGCTCGGGCGGCTATGGCTACACCTTC | CASSYSMSSGGYGYTF
TRBJ2-1 | TRBV11-3 | - | many | TGTGCCAGCAGCTTAGGGACTGAGCAGTTCTTC | CASSLGTEQFF
TRBJ2-7 | TRBV5-8 | TRBD1 | - | TGTGCCAGCAGCTGGGGACAGGGGATCTACGAGCAGTACTTC | CASSWGQGIYEQYF
TRBJ1-4 | TRBV20-1 | TRBD1 | once | TGCAGTGCTAGAAGTCCGGGACAGGAATCTAACGGACTGTTTTTT | CSARSPGQESNGLFF
TRBJ2-2 | TRBV5-1 | TRBD1 | - | TGCGCCAGCAGCTTGTCGACAGGGGGTAACACCGGGGAGCTGTTTTTT | CASSLSTGGNTGELFF